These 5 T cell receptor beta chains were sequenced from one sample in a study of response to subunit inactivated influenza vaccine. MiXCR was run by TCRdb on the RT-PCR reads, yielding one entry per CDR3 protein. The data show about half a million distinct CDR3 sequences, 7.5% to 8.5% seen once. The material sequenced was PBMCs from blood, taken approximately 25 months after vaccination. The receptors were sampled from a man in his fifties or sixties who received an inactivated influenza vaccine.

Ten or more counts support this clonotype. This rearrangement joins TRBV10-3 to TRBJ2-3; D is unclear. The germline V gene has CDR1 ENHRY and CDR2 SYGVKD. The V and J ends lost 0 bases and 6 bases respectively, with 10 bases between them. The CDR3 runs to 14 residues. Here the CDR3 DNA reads TGTGCCATCAGTGAGTCGTCGCTCCAGGATACGCAGTATTTT. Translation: CAISESSLQDTQYF.

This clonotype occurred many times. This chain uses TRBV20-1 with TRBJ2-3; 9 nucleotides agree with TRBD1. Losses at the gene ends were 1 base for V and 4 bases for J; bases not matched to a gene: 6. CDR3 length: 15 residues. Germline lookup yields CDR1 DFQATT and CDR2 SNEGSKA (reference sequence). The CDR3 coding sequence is TGCAGTGCTAGAGTGGGGACAGGGAAACCAGATACGCAGTATTTT. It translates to CSARVGTGKPDTQYF.

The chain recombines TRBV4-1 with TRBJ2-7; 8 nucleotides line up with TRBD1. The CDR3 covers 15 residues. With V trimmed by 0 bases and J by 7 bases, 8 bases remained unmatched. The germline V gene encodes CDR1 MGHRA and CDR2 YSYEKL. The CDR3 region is CASSQDLQGAGEQYF. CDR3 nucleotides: TGCGCCAGCAGCCAAGATCTCCAGGGGGCGGGGGAGCAGTACTTC.

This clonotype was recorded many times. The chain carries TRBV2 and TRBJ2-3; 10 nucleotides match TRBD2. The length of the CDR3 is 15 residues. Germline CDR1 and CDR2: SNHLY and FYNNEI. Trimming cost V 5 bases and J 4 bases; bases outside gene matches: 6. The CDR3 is CASSSTSGQADTQYF. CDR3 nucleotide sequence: TGTGCCAGCAGTTCGACTAGCGGGCAAGCAGATACGCAGTATTTT.

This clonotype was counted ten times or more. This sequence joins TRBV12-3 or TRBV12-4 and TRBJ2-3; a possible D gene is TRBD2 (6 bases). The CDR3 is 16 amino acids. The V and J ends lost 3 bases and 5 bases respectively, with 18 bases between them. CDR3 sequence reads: CASSFSVGSGRDTQYF. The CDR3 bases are TGTGCCAGCAGTTTCTCTGTCGGGAGCGGAAGAGATACGCAGTATTTT.